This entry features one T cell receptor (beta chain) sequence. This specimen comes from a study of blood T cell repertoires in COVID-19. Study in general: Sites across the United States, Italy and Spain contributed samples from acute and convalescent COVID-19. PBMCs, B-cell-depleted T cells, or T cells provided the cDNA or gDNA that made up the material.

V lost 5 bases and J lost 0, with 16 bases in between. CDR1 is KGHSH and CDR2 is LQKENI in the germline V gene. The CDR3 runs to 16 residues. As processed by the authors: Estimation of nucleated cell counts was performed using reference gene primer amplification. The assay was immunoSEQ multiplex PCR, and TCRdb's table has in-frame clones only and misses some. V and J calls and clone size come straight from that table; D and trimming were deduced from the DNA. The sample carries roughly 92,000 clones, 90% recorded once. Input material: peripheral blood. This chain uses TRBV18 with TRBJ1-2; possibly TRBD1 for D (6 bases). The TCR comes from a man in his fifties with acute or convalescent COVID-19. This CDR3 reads CASSAEQGLANYGYTF. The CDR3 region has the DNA TGTGCCAGCTCAGCCGAACAGGGTCTCGCTAACTATGGCTACACCTTC.